Following are 5 T cell receptor beta chains from one sample sequenced in a study of blood T cells in healthy people across ages. Primed by a sample-barcoded 5' primer and a J-beta primer mix, a second PCR proceeded for about 7 to 11 cycles. Each CDR3 protein is one row after TCRdb ran MiXCR on the 5' RACE reads. The sample comprises some 1.8 million distinct CDR3 sequences, around 42% of which are singletons, and more than 20% rests with the top ten. The sequenced material came from blood. These receptors came from a human donor in good health.

The chain combines TRBV7-2 with TRBJ2-4; perhaps TRBD1 as D (6 bases). Germline CDR1 is SGHTA and CDR2 is FQGNSA. Trimming left V 1 base short and J 13 bases short, with 17 bases between. This CDR3 contains 14 residues. The CDR3 here is CASSLVAGDGEQYF. The CDR3 DNA reads as TGTGCCAGCAGCTTAGTGGCAGGGGATGGGGAGCAGTACTTC.

V gene TRBV5-1 combines with J gene TRBJ2-3, with D perhaps TRBD1 (5 bases). The germline V gene encodes CDR1 SGHRS and CDR2 YFSETQ. The CDR3 extends over 15 amino acids. Deletions cut 0 bases from V and 2 bases from J, with 10 bases between. DNA of the CDR3: TGCGCCAGCAGCTTGGAAGGGGAATTCACAGATACGCAGTATTTT. As protein: CASSLEGEFTDTQYF.

This clonotype was seen a single time. V is TRBV24-1 and J is TRBJ2-1; TRBD2 might be the D (6 bases). Trimming stripped 1 base from V and 6 bases from J, with 9 bases between. Germline CDR1 is KGHDR and CDR2 is SFDVKD. The CDR3 runs 14 residues. The CDR3 spells CATSDFQGGNEQFF. As DNA, the CDR3 is TGTGCCACCAGTGATTTTCAGGGAGGCAATGAGCAGTTCTTC.

Remarks on this clonotype: The junction departs from germline at one end; a sequencing error may be responsible. J is TRBJ2-1 and V is TRBV7-6; weak D call: TRBD2 (5 bases). Germline CDR1 reads SGHVS; CDR2 reads FNYEAQ. This CDR3 is built from 16 residues. The CDR3 DNA follows: TGTGCCAGCGGCTTAGCGTCGGTACAGCCCAACAATGAGCAGTTCTTC. Amino acid sequence: CASGLASVQPNNEQFF.

This clonotype was detected only once. A read error may account for a junction end that differs from germline. The V and J genes are TRBV20-1 and TRBJ1-4; 8 nucleotides line up with TRBD1. CDR3 size: 14 residues. The germline gives CDR1 DFQATT, CDR2 SNEGSKA (reference sequence). The CDR3 reads CSARARGLNEKLVF. For the CDR3, the DNA is TGCAGTGCTAGAGCCAGGGGGCTCAATGAAAAACTGGTTTTT.